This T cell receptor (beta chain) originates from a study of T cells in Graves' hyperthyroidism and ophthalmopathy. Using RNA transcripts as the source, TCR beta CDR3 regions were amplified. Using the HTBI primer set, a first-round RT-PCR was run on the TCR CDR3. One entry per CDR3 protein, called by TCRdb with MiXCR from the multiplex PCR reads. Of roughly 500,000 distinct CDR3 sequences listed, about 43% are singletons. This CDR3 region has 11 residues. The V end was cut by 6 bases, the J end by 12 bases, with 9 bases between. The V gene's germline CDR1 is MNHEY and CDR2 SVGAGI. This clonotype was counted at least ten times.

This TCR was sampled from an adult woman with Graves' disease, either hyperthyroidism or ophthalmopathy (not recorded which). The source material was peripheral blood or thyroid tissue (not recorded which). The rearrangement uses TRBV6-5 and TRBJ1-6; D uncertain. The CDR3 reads CASSHGGPLHF. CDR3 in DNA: TGTGCCAGCAGCCATGGAGGACCCCTCCACTTT.